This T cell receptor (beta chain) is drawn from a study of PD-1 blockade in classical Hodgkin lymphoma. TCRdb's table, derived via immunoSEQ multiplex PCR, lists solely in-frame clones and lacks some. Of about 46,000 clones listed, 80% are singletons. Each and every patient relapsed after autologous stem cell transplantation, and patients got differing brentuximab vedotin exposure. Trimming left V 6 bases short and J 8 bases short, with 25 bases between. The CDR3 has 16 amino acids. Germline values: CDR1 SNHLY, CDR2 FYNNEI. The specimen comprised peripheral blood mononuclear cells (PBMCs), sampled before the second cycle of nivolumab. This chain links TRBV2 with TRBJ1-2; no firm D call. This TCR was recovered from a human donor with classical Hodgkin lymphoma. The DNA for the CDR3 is TGTGCCAGCAGCATACCTCCGGGCGCTTCCCTGGGAGGCTACACCTTC. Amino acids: CASSIPPGASLGGYTF. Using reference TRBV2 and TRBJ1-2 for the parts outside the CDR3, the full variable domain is EPEVTQTPSHQVTQMGQEVILRCVPISNHLYFYWYRQILGQKVEFLVSFYNNEISEKSEIFDDQFSVERPDGSNFTLKIRSTKLEDSAMYFCASSIPPGASLGGYTFGSGTRLTVV.